Each of the 4 T cell receptor beta chains below was sequenced from the same sample in a study of OX40 agonist ivuxolimab in advanced cancers. Sequencing was performed with immunoSEQ multiplex PCR; in TCRdb, only in-frame clones are kept and a portion is missing. The sample yields approximately 13,000 clones, around two thirds seen once. The sample was CD4+ or CD8+ T cells sorted from blood, taken in a trial of the OX40 agonist ivuxolimab. These receptors all stem from an adult with an advanced solid tumor such as melanoma, head and neck, liver or kidney cancer.

The DNA of the CDR3 is TGTGCCAGCAGCTTAGGGAGGGAGCGGTTGGGAGATACGCAGTATTTT. Encoded protein: CASSLGRERLGDTQYF. V usage is TRBV7-2 and J usage is TRBJ2-3; TRBD2 is a possible D gene (6 bases). V lost 1 base and J 5 bases, leaving 16 bases between the germline ends. CDR1 SGHTA and CDR2 FQGNSA come from the germline V gene. The CDR3 totals 16 residues.

This clone was recorded a few times. CDR3 protein: CASSLGRGDTDTQYF. Written as DNA, the CDR3 is TGTGCCAGCAGCTTGGGACGGGGGGACACAGATACGCAGTATTTT. The gene calls are TRBV11-1 and TRBJ2-3; 7 bases align to TRBD2. The CDR3 length is 15 residues. Germline V gene lookup returns CDR1 SGHAT and CDR2 FQDESV (reference sequence). The V and J ends lost 3 bases and 2 bases, in that order; junction bases with no gene match: 5.

The V gene is TRBV9, the J gene TRBJ2-1; 7 positions match TRBD2. The CDR3 runs 15 residues. Germline V gives CDR1 SGDLS, CDR2 YYNGEE. V shed 1 base and J 3 bases; nucleotides not matched to a gene: 4. The CDR3 bases are TGTGCCAGCAGCGTATGGGCTAGCGGCTACAATGAGCAGTTCTTC. Amino acid sequence: CASSVWASGYNEQFF. Filled out from reference TRBV9 and TRBJ2-1, the complete variable domain reads DSGVTQTPKHLITATGQRVTLRCSPRSGDLSVYWYQQSLDQGLQFLIQYYNGEERAKGNILERFSAQQFPDLHSELNLSSLELGDSALYFCASSVWASGYNEQFFGPGTRLTVL.

The V gene is TRBV5-6, the J gene TRBJ2-7; D not resolved. The CDR3 totals 12 residues. Germline V gene lookup returns CDR1 SGHDT and CDR2 YYEEEE. The ends were cut back, 4 bases at V and 3 bases at J, with 8 bases in the middle. CDR3 in amino acids: CASSRNIYEQYF. As DNA, the CDR3 is TGTGCCAGCAGCCGGAACATCTACGAGCAGTACTTC.